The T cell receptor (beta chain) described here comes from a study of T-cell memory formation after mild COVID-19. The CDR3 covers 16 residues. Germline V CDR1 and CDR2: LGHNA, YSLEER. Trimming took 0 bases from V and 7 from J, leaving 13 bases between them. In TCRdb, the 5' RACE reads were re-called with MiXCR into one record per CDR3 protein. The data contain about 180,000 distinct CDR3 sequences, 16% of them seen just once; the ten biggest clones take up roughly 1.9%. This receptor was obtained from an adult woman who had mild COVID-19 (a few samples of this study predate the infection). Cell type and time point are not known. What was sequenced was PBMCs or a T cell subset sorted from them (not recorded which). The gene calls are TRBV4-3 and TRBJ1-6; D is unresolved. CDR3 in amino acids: CASSQDPPGGNSPLHF. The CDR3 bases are TGCGCCAGCAGCCAAGATCCCCCGGGCGGGAATTCACCCCTCCACTTT.